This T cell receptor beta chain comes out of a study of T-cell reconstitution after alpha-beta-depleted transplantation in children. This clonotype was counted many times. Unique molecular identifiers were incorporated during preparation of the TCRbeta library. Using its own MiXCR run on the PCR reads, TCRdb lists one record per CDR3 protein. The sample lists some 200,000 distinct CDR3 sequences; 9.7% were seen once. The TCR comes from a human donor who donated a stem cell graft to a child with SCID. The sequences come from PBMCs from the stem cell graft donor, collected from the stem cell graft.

CDR3 sequence: CASSSRDRVYNEQFF. For the CDR3, the DNA is TGTGCCAGCAGCTCCCGGGACAGGGTATACAATGAGCAGTTCTTC. The chain couples TRBV7-9 to TRBJ2-1; TRBD1 matches 9 bases. Germline assignment: CDR1 SEHNR and CDR2 FQNEAQ (reference sequence). V dropped 4 bases and J dropped 4; count of bases not matched to a gene: 5. This CDR3 comprises 15 residues.